The 13 T cell receptor beta chains given below trace back to one sample, sequenced in a study of cytomegalovirus exposure and HLA in healthy donors. The repertoire was sequenced with immunoSEQ multiplex PCR; TCRdb's copy has only in-frame clones and lacks some. In the table there are some 330,000 clones, 70% to 90% of which are singletons. Sequenced material: PBMCs. These receptors all stem from a woman aged 18-35 years in good health and CMV-seronegative.

The chain is built from TRBV7-9 and TRBJ2-1; weak D call: TRBD2 (6 bases). Trimming cost V 5 bases and J 5 bases, with 16 bases left between them. Germline assignment: CDR1 SEHNR and CDR2 FQNEAQ (reference sequence). The CDR3 loop spans 15 amino acids. Here the CDR3 DNA reads TGTGCCAGCAGCCCCCCCGGTGGGGGGAACAATGAGCAGTTCTTC. Its translation: CASSPPGGGNNEQFF.

The chain couples TRBV6-4 to TRBJ2-1, with 9 bases identical to TRBD2. J lost 7 bases, V lost 5 bases, and 3 bases had no gene match. This CDR3 is 13 amino acids long. CDR1 and CDR2 from the germline V gene are MRHNA and SNTAGT. As DNA, the CDR3 is TGTGCCAGCAGTCCTAGCGGGACTAATGAGCAGTTCTTC. This sequence encodes CASSPSGTNEQFF.

This clone was seen a single time. CDR3 in amino acids: CASSYRDSEGNQPQHF. The DNA for the CDR3 is TGTGCCAGCAGCTACCGGGACAGCGAGGGCAATCAGCCCCAGCATTTT. V usage is TRBV6-6 and J usage is TRBJ1-5; 7 bases are a match to TRBD1. The junction had 10 bases not matched to a gene; V was cut back by 6 bases and J by 2 bases. Germline assignment: CDR1 MNHNY and CDR2 SVGAGI (reference sequence). CDR3 size: 16 residues.

This chain joins TRBV7-3 and TRBJ2-2, with D unresolved. This CDR3 contains 13 residues. Per the germline V gene, CDR1 is SGHTA and CDR2 is FQGTGA. Trimming left V 0 bases short and J 6 bases short, with 5 bases between. CDR3 nucleotide sequence: TGTGCCAGCAGCTTAACCCTCCCCGGGGAGCTGTTTTTT. It specifies CASSLTLPGELFF. Together with reference TRBV7-3 and TRBJ2-2, the CDR3 gives the full variable domain: GAGVSQTPSNKVTEKGKYVELRCDPISGHTALYWYRQSLGQGPEFLIYFQGTGAADDSGLPNDRFFAVRPEGSVSTLKIQRTERGDSAVYLCASSLTLPGELFFGEGSRLTVL.

This chain connects TRBV7-9 to TRBJ2-2, with no clear D. Germline V gene lookup returns CDR1 SEHNR and CDR2 FQNEAQ (reference sequence). The V gene lost 1 base and the J gene lost 3 bases, with 9 bases spanning the gap. The CDR3 contains 15 residues. The CDR3 spells CASSLVWLDTGELFF. The CDR3 region has the DNA TGTGCCAGCAGCTTAGTATGGCTGGACACCGGGGAGCTGTTTTTT. The full variable domain, completed using reference TRBV7-9 and TRBJ2-2, is DTGVSQNPRHKITKRGQNVTFRCDPISEHNRLYWYRQTLGQGPEFLTYFQNEAQLEKSRLLSDRFSAERPKGSFSTLEIQRTEQGDSAMYLCASSLVWLDTGELFFGEGSRLTVL.

The CDR3 spells CASSLGGRVLGYTF. DNA for the CDR3: TGCGCCAGCAGCTTGGGAGGCAGGGTCTTGGGCTACACCTTC. The rearrangement links TRBV5-1 to TRBJ1-2, with a possible D match to TRBD1 (5 bases). V was clipped by 0 bases and J by 8 bases, with 14 bases between them. The CDR3 length is 14 residues. Germline V gene lookup returns CDR1 SGHRS and CDR2 YFSETQ.

V is TRBV27 and J is TRBJ2-7; 7 nucleotides agree with TRBD2. Trimming removed 5 bases from V and 3 bases from J; junction bases left unmatched: 10. The germline CDR1 and CDR2 sequences are MNHEY and SMNVEV (reference sequence). The CDR3 spans 15 residues. The CDR3 spells CASSPGAGASYEQYF. The CDR3 nucleotides read TGTGCCAGCAGTCCTGGGGCGGGAGCCAGCTACGAGCAGTACTTC.

In this sample, this clone turned up a few times. V gene TRBV7-8 combines with J gene TRBJ1-2, with 8 bases lining up with TRBD1. The CDR3 consists of 16 residues. Germline V lookup: CDR1 SGHVS, CDR2 FQNEAQ. With 6 bases clipped from V and 5 bases from J, the junction kept 14 bases outside the gene matches. CDR3 residues: CASREQGPGGNYGYTF. Here the CDR3 DNA reads TGTGCCAGCAGGGAACAGGGGCCAGGGGGCAATTATGGCTACACCTTC.

This clone was seen once. The chain recombines TRBV7-2 with TRBJ2-5; 9 positions match TRBD2. V was clipped by 1 base and J by 5 bases; unmatched bases: 11. Germline assignment: CDR1 SGHTA and CDR2 FQGNSA. The CDR3 loop spans 17 amino acids. CDR3 residues: CASSLVLAGRIGETQYF. The DNA of the CDR3 is TGTGCCAGCAGCTTAGTGCTAGCGGGAAGGATAGGGGAGACCCAGTACTTC.

The V and J genes are TRBV28 and TRBJ2-1, with 10 bases that match TRBD2. The CDR3 covers 14 residues. V shed 5 bases, J shed 10 bases, and the junction held 8 bases outside the gene matches. The germline V gene has CDR1 MDHEN and CDR2 SYDVKM. The CDR3 sequence is CASSPRTSGGEQFF. The CDR3 DNA reads as TGTGCCAGCAGTCCAAGGACTAGCGGAGGGGAGCAGTTCTTC. Full variable domain (missing parts from reference TRBV28 and TRBJ2-1): DVKVTQSSRYLVKRTGEKVFLECVQDMDHENMFWYRQDPGLGLRLIYFSYDVKMKEKGDIPEGYSVSREKKERFSLILESASTNQTSMYLCASSPRTSGGEQFFGPGTRLTVL.

The chain carries TRBV18 and TRBJ1-4; D gene uncertain. The length of the CDR3 is 13 residues. The V gene lost 8 bases and the J gene lost 4 bases, with 11 bases spanning the gap. Germline-derived CDR1 and CDR2 are KGHSH and LQKENI. CDR3 DNA: TGTGCCAGCGGTGCAGGAAATAATGAAAAACTGTTTTTT. As protein: CASGAGNNEKLFF.

J is TRBJ2-2 and V is TRBV19; TRBD1 is a possible D gene (5 bases). This CDR3 is 13 amino acids long. V was pared by 3 bases and J by 10 bases, with 12 bases between. Germline V gene data show CDR1 as LNHDA and CDR2 as SQIVND (reference sequence). CDR3: CASSMTEQVELFF. CDR3 bases: TGTGCCAGTAGTATGACAGAACAAGTGGAGCTGTTTTTT.

V usage is TRBV5-6 and J usage is TRBJ2-2; D not resolved. The CDR3 totals 13 residues. Germline lookup yields CDR1 SGHDT and CDR2 YYEEEE. V was clipped by 6 bases and J by 7 bases, with 13 bases between them. Here the CDR3 DNA reads TGTGCCAGCAACTTTCAGGCAGGCGGGGAGCTGTTTTTT. As protein: CASNFQAGGELFF.